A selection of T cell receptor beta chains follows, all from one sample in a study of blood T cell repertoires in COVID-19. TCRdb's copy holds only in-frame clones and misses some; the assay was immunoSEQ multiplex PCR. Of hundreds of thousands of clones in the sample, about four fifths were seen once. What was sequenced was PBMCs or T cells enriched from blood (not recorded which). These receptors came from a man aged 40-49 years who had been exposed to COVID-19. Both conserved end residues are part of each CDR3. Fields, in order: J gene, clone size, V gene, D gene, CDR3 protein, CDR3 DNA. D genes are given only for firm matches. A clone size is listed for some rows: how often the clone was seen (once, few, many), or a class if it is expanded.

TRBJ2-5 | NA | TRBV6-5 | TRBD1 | CATGTGIQETQYF | TGTGCCACCGGGACAGGGATACAAGAGACCCAGTACTTC
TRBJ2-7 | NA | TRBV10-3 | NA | CAIRTTGSYEQYF | TGTGCCATCAGGACCACAGGGTCATACGAGCAGTACTTC
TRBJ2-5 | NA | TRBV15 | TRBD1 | CATSRDRAQGAQYF | TGTGCCACCAGCAGAGATAGGGCCCAGGGGGCCCAGTACTTC
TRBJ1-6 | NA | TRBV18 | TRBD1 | CASSPGQNNSPLHF | TGTGCCAGCTCGCCGGGACAGAATAATTCACCCCTCCACTTT
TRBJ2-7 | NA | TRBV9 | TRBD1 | CASGAGGSYEQYF | TGTGCCAGCGGGGCAGGGGGATCCTACGAGCAGTACTTC
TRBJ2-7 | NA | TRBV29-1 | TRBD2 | CSVALLAGAGYEQYF | TGCAGCGTTGCCCTACTAGCGGGAGCTGGCTACGAGCAGTACTTC
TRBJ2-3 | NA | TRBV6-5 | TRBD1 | CASSSSQGATQYF | TGTGCCAGCAGTTCCTCACAGGGGGCAACGCAGTATTTT
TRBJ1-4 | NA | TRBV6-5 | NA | CASSYSIGQKLFF | TGTGCCAGCAGTTACTCGATCGGTCAAAAACTGTTTTTT
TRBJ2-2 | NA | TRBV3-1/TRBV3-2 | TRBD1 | CASSQRQGTGELFF | TGTGCCAGCAGCCAAAGACAGGGCACCGGGGAGCTGTTTTTT
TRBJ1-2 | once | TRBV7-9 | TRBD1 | CASSLGQGGYGYTF | TGTGCCAGCAGCTTGGGACAGGGGGGCTATGGCTACACCTTC
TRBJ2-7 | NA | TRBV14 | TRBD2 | CASSQDALAGVIAEQYF | TGTGCCAGCAGCCAAGATGCCTTAGCGGGAGTAATTGCCGAGCAGTACTTC
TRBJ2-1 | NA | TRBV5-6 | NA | CASSLGGAEFF | TGTGCCAGCAGCTTAGGAGGGGCAGAGTTCTTC
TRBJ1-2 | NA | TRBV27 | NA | CASSHIRTRGSQYGYTF | TGTGCCAGCAGTCACATCCGGACGCGGGGGTCCCAATATGGCTACACCTTC
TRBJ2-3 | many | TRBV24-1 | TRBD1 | CATSDSRDRNTGTQYF | TGTGCCACCAGTGATTCCCGGGACAGGAACACGGGTACGCAGTATTTT
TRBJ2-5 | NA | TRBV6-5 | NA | CATRRESETQYF | TGTGCCACCCGGCGGGAATCGGAGACCCAGTACTTC